This TCR beta chain was found in a study of control samples from healthy donors and cancer patients. Produced via immunoSEQ multiplex PCR; TCRdb's table is partial and in-frame only. The sample comprises 150,000 to 200,000 clones, 90% of which are singletons, and 1.4% rests with the top ten. The CDR3 is 16 residues long. Per germline, CDR1 MGHRA and CDR2 YSYEKL. V lost 0 bases, J lost 5 bases, and 14 bases lay in between. This TCR was sampled from a woman aged 50 to 60 in good health. The V and J genes are TRBV4-1 and TRBJ1-5, with a tentative D call TRBD1 (5 bases). The sample taken for sequencing was blood. This CDR3 reads CASSQDNSWGYQPQHF. The CDR3 nucleotides read TGCGCCAGCAGCCAAGATAACAGTTGGGGGTATCAGCCCCAGCATTTT.